This T cell receptor (beta chain) was identified during a study of blood T cell repertoires in COVID-19. The germline V and J ends were trimmed by 0 bases and 5 bases, with 24 bases remaining between them. Looked up from germline, CDR1 is SGHRS and CDR2 is YFSETQ. The length of the CDR3 is 19 residues. Clones were read by immunoSEQ multiplex PCR, and TCRdb kept only the in-frame ones, dropping some. Of 200,000 to 250,000 clones in the sample, more than 65% were seen once. This chain links TRBV5-1 with TRBJ2-1; a weak D match, TRBD1 (6 bases). The TCR sequence derives from a woman aged 40 to 55 with active or convalescent COVID-19. Material for sequencing was peripheral blood. In DNA form, the CDR3 reads TGCGCCAGCAGCTTGGCCGCAACGGACAGCCCCAGCCGTAACAATGAGCAGTTCTTC. Translating it yields CASSLAATDSPSRNNEQFF.